The next 18 T cell receptor beta chains were all read from a single sample in a study of blood T cell repertoires in COVID-19. TCRdb's copy holds only in-frame clones and misses some; the assay was immunoSEQ multiplex PCR. This table has 200,000 to 250,000 clones, nearly 90% appearing once. Sequenced: PBMCs or T cells enriched from blood (not recorded which). Every receptor here comes from a man aged 25 to 45 who had recovered from COVID-19.

In this sample, this clone turned up once. The junction departs from germline at one end; a sequencing error may be responsible. The chain employs TRBV7-7 and TRBJ2-1; 11 nucleotides agree with TRBD2. The CDR3 consists of 15 residues. Germline V gene lookup returns CDR1 SSHAT and CDR2 FNYEAQ (reference sequence). As DNA, the CDR3 is TGTGCTAGCAGCTTTAGCGGGGGGGCCGGCAATGAGCAGTTCTTC. Translation: CASSFSGGAGNEQFF. Filled out from reference TRBV7-7 and TRBJ2-1, the complete variable domain reads GAGVSQSPRYKVTKRGQDVTLRCDPISSHATLYWYQQALGQGPEFLTYFNYEAQPDKSGLPSDRFSAERPEGSISTLTIQRTEQRDSAMYRCASSFSGGAGNEQFFGPGTRLTVL.

The J gene is TRBJ2-7, the V gene TRBV28; the match to TRBD1 covers 9 bases. CDR3 size: 14 residues. Germline CDR1 reads MDHEN; CDR2 reads SYDVKM. The J segment lost 5 bases and the V segment lost 6 bases, leaving 8 bases of the junction unmatched. The CDR3 DNA is TGTGCCAGCAGGACCGGGACAGGGATCGACGAGCAGTACTTC. Its translation: CASRTGTGIDEQYF.

This clone was picked up a small number of times. V gene TRBV6-5 combines with J gene TRBJ2-7; D perhaps matches TRBD1 (5 bases). Germline CDR1 and CDR2: MNHEY and SVGAGI. The CDR3 is 14 residues long. The V end lost 6 bases, the J end lost 5 bases, and 17 bases lay between the germline ends. CDR3 in amino acids: CASRVTIQAHEQYF. Here the CDR3 DNA reads TGTGCCAGCAGAGTTACAATACAGGCGCACGAGCAGTACTTC.

The chain combines TRBV15 with TRBJ1-2, with D perhaps matching TRBD1 (5 bases). V shed 2 bases and J shed 1 base, with 5 bases lying between them. CDR1 is LNHNV and CDR2 is YYDKDF in the germline V gene (reference sequence). The length of the CDR3 is 13 residues. In DNA, the CDR3 is TGTGCCACCAGCAGACAGGGTAACTATGGCTACACCTTC. Residues: CATSRQGNYGYTF.

The chain recombines TRBV5-1 with TRBJ1-2; tentative D call: TRBD1 (6 bases). The CDR3 totals 15 residues. Trimming stripped 4 bases from V and 7 bases from J, with 20 bases between. Germline V lookup: CDR1 SGHRS, CDR2 YFSETQ. CDR3: CASSPSLQGFSGYTF. The CDR3 nucleotides are TGCGCCAGCAGCCCGAGCTTACAGGGTTTTTCTGGCTACACCTTC.

This sequence joins TRBV24-1 and TRBJ2-3, with D possibly matching TRBD2 (6 bases). Trimming removed 9 bases from V and 7 bases from J, with 19 bases in between. From germline, CDR1 is KGHDR and CDR2 SFDVKD. This CDR3 is built from 14 residues. This chain's CDR3 is CATGGREDVNTQYF. DNA of the CDR3: TGTGCCACCGGAGGCAGGGAGGACGTGAATACGCAGTATTTT.

The V gene is TRBV15, the J gene TRBJ1-3; D is unresolved. Trimming shortened V by 0 bases and J by 6 bases, and 9 bases separated the two germline ends. The CDR3 is 14 residues long. Looked up from germline, CDR1 is LNHNV and CDR2 is YYDKDF (reference sequence). CDR3 amino acids: CATSRDPLINTIYF. The CDR3 bases are TGTGCCACCAGCAGAGATCCCCTTATAAACACCATATATTTT.

V usage is TRBV18 and J usage is TRBJ2-5, with TRBD1 as a possible D gene (6 bases). CDR1 and CDR2 from the germline V gene are KGHSH and LQKENI. The V end was cut by 5 bases, the J end by 1 base, with 17 bases between. CDR3 length: 16 amino acids. CDR3 protein: CASSNLGAATQETQYF. DNA for the CDR3: TGTGCCAGCTCAAACCTGGGGGCGGCTACCCAAGAGACCCAGTACTTC. The full variable domain, in which reference TRBV18 and TRBJ2-5 provide the parts outside the CDR3, is NAGVMQNPRHLVRRRGQEARLRCSPMKGHSHVYWYRQLPEEGLKFMVYLQKENIIDESGMPKERFSAEFPKEGPSILRIQQVVRGDSAAYFCASSNLGAATQETQYFGPGTRLLVL.

This chain links TRBV19 with TRBJ1-5; D not certain. The CDR3 loop spans 15 amino acids. V gave up 1 base and J gave up 4 bases, with 11 bases separating them. CDR1 is LNHDA, CDR2 SQIVND, per germline (reference sequence). The CDR3 DNA reads TGTGCCAGTAGTATAGGGTCAGGCTGGAATCAGCCCCAGCATTTT. Translating it yields CASSIGSGWNQPQHF.

In DNA, the CDR3 is TGTGCCAGCAGCTTGGAAAGCGGGGGCACAGATACGCAGTATTTT. This gives the protein CASSLESGGTDTQYF. The chain employs TRBV5-4 and TRBJ2-3; 7 bases fit TRBD2. J lost 1 base, V lost 0 bases, and 2 bases had no gene match. Germline-derived CDR1 and CDR2 are SGHNT and YYREEE (reference sequence). The CDR3 totals 15 residues.

This clone was detected only a few times. The chain uses TRBV9 and TRBJ1-1, with a possible D match to TRBD1 (5 bases). Germline CDR1 is SGDLS and CDR2 is YYNGEE. Trimming stripped 0 bases from V and 1 base from J, with 16 bases between. The CDR3 loop spans 17 amino acids. CDR3 in DNA: TGTGCCAGCAGCGTAGGATTTTGGGGCAGCCAGAACACTGAAGCTTTCTTT. Its translation: CASSVGFWGSQNTEAFF.

The chain uses TRBV15 and TRBJ1-5; D is unclear. Germline assignment: CDR1 LNHNV and CDR2 YYDKDF (reference sequence). The V and J ends lost 2 bases and 2 bases respectively, with 10 bases between them. CDR3 length equals 15 residues. CDR3 bases: TGTGCCACCAGCAGAAGCGGCGACGGCAATCAGCCCCAGCATTTT. Protein product: CATSRSGDGNQPQHF.

The CDR3 loop is CASSPAVGGGYTF. The CDR3 bases are TGTGCCAGCAGCCCCGCCGTGGGGGGGGGCTACACCTTC. The chain carries TRBV7-9 and TRBJ1-2, with a possible D match to TRBD1 (5 bases). Trimming took 5 bases from V and 8 from J, leaving 15 bases between them. Germline CDR1 and CDR2: SEHNR and FQNEAQ (reference sequence). The CDR3 contains 13 residues.

The sample holds a few counts of this clone. The CDR3 nucleotides read TGTGCCAGCAGCTTCCTCGTAGGGGCTGGGGCCAACGTCCTGACTTTC. Translating it yields CASSFLVGAGANVLTF. The chain has TRBV7-9 and TRBJ2-6; D is perhaps TRBD1 (5 bases). The V end lost 3 bases, the J end lost 2 bases, and 11 bases lay between the germline ends. CDR3 length: 16 amino acids. The germline CDR1 and CDR2 sequences are SEHNR and FQNEAQ (reference sequence).

The CDR3: CASGLAGFPYNEQFF. For the CDR3, the DNA is TGTGCCAGCGGGCTAGCGGGGTTTCCCTACAATGAGCAGTTCTTC. The chain is built from TRBV3-1 (or the pseudogene TRBV3-2) and TRBJ2-1; the match to TRBD2 covers 9 bases. The CDR3 consists of 15 residues. J was trimmed by 2 bases and V by 8 bases; bases with no gene match: 7. Germline CDR1 LGHDT, CDR2 YNNKEL (reference sequence).

The chain combines TRBV5-1 with TRBJ2-6; D might be TRBD1 (6 bases). V lost 4 bases and J 0 bases, leaving 14 bases between the germline ends. The CDR3 is made up of 17 amino acids. The V gene's germline CDR1 is SGHRS and CDR2 YFSETQ. The CDR3 region has the DNA TGCGCCAGCAGCCCACCGGGACACAGCTCTGGGGCCAACGTCCTGACTTTC. Protein product: CASSPPGHSSGANVLTF.

The CDR3 protein is CASSQRLRDRDRGNYGYTF. CDR3 sequence (DNA): TGTGCCAGCAGCCAACGTCTCCGGGACAGGGATCGGGGGAATTATGGCTACACCTTC. This chain connects TRBV14 to TRBJ1-2, with 9 bases fitting TRBD1. CDR1 and CDR2 (germline): SGHDN, FVKESK. The CDR3 is 19 amino acids. V lost 2 bases, J lost 5 bases, and 18 bases stayed unmatched.

The V gene is TRBV10-3, the J gene TRBJ1-5; D possibly corresponds to TRBD1 (6 bases). The CDR3 is made up of 13 amino acids. Trimming pared 6 bases from V and 1 base from J, leaving 7 bases between. Germline V gene sequence: CDR1 ENHRY, CDR2 SYGVKD. This CDR3 is CAIRDSSNQPQHF. The CDR3 DNA reads TGTGCCATCAGGGACAGCAGCAATCAGCCCCAGCATTTT.